The 11 T cell receptor beta chains in this list originate from one sample, sequenced in a study of T-cell memory formation after mild COVID-19. TCRdb re-derived calls from the 5' RACE reads in MiXCR, one entry per CDR3 protein. The sample carries around 370,000 distinct CDR3 sequences, about 21% recorded once. Sequenced material: PBMCs or a T cell subset sorted from them (not recorded which). All receptors derive from an adult woman who had mild COVID-19 (a few samples of this study predate the infection). Cell type and time point are not known.

This clonotype was picked up a small number of times. In DNA form, the CDR3 reads TGTGCCAGCAGCGCCGACAGGGAAAAGAATCAGCCCCAGCATTTT. It yields the protein CASSADREKNQPQHF. The chain couples TRBV6-6 to TRBJ1-5; 7 bases map to TRBD1. The J segment lost 4 bases and the V segment lost 6 bases, leaving 9 bases of the junction unmatched. Germline CDR1 reads MNHNY; CDR2 reads SVGAGI (reference sequence). The CDR3 is made up of 15 amino acids.

CDR3 sequence: CASSQDYGNQPQHF. CDR3 DNA sequence: TGCGCCAGCAGCCAAGATTACGGGAATCAGCCCCAGCATTTT. V is TRBV4-3 and J is TRBJ1-5, with D unresolved. Trimming shortened V by 0 bases and J by 4 bases, and 7 bases separated the two germline ends. There are 14 residues in the CDR3. CDR1 is LGHNA and CDR2 is YSLEER in the germline V gene.

This clonotype was seen a handful of times. The J gene is TRBJ2-5, the V gene TRBV20-1; TRBD2 aligns across 9 bases. With 7 bases clipped from V and 6 bases from J, the junction kept 9 bases outside the gene matches. From germline, CDR1 is DFQATT and CDR2 SNEGSKA (reference sequence). The length of the CDR3 is 13 residues. CDR3 in amino acids: CSVASGEGKTQYF. Written as DNA, the CDR3 is TGCAGTGTGGCTAGCGGGGAAGGAAAGACCCAGTACTTC.

This clonotype was detected a few times. The V call is TRBV6-5, the J call TRBJ2-5; unclear D gene. There are 13 residues in the CDR3. The germline V gene encodes CDR1 MNHEY and CDR2 SVGAGI. V gave up 0 bases and J gave up 1 base, with 3 bases separating them. This CDR3 reads CASSYSLQETQYF. In nucleotides, the CDR3 is TGTGCCAGCAGTTACTCCCTCCAAGAGACCCAGTACTTC.

This clonotype was recorded a few times. V and J are TRBV20-1 and TRBJ2-2; D could derive from TRBD1 or TRBD2 (6 bases each). The V end was cut by 3 bases, the J end by 3 bases, with 8 bases between. The CDR3 loop spans 13 amino acids. The germline CDR1 and CDR2 sequences are DFQATT and SNEGSKA (reference sequence). CDR3 in amino acids: CSASGGYTGELFF. Here the CDR3 DNA reads TGCAGTGCTAGCGGGGGCTACACCGGGGAGCTGTTTTTT.

The chain links TRBV4-3 to TRBJ2-3; 8 nucleotides match TRBD2. The CDR3 spans 16 residues. Per the germline V gene, CDR1 is LGHNA and CDR2 is YSLEER. Trimming removed 4 bases from V and 3 bases from J; junction bases left unmatched: 9. The DNA for the CDR3 is TGCGCCAGCAGCCCCTCCCTGGGCGGGAGGACAGATACGCAGTATTTT. Residues: CASSPSLGGRTDTQYF.

The genes are TRBV5-5 and TRBJ2-2; 7 nucleotides line up with TRBD1. Trimming removed 3 bases from V and 7 bases from J; junction bases left unmatched: 6. This CDR3 has 14 residues. Germline V CDR1 and CDR2: SGHKS, YYEKEE (reference sequence). CDR3 sequence reads: CASSWGRGNGELFF. The DNA for the CDR3 is TGTGCCAGCAGCTGGGGCAGGGGGAACGGGGAGCTGTTTTTT.

The V and J genes are TRBV7-3 and TRBJ2-2, with TRBD2 identical over 7 bases. The trim removed 5 bases at V and 3 bases at J, leaving 6 bases unmatched. This CDR3 is built from 15 residues. Germline values: CDR1 SGHTA, CDR2 FQGTGA. DNA of the CDR3: TGTGCCAGCAGCCCCACTACTAGCGACACCGGGGAGCTGTTTTTT. It yields the protein CASSPTTSDTGELFF.

This clonotype was seen a handful of times. The J gene is TRBJ2-1, the V gene TRBV14; 8 bases are shared with TRBD2. This CDR3 comprises 17 residues. With 0 bases clipped from V and 9 bases from J, the junction kept 13 bases outside the gene matches. Germline CDR1 is SGHDN and CDR2 is FVKESK. This chain's CDR3 is CASSQDIWGLGNSEQFF. The DNA of the CDR3 is TGTGCCAGCAGCCAAGATATTTGGGGACTAGGTAACAGTGAGCAGTTCTTC.

This chain connects TRBV29-1 to TRBJ2-5, with D tentatively TRBD1 or TRBD2 (5 bases each). Germline values: CDR1 SQVTM, CDR2 ANQGSEA. Trimming removed 3 bases from V and 5 bases from J, with 16 bases in between. The CDR3 covers 14 residues. CDR3 amino acids: CSVETGPAGETQYF. CDR3 nucleotide sequence: TGCAGCGTTGAGACGGGGCCGGCAGGGGAGACCCAGTACTTC.

This clonotype showed up just a few times. J is TRBJ2-3 and V is TRBV27, with 13 bases fitting TRBD2. Germline V CDR1 and CDR2: MNHEY, SMNVEV (reference sequence). The CDR3 has 18 residues. The junction had 8 bases not matched to a gene; V was cut back by 1 base and J by 4 bases. The CDR3 sequence is CASSLLLLAGGRSDTQYF. CDR3 DNA sequence: TGTGCCAGCAGTTTATTATTACTAGCGGGAGGGAGATCAGATACGCAGTATTTT.